These 3 T cell receptor beta chains were all obtained from the same sample, sequenced in a study of blood T cell repertoires in COVID-19. The repertoire was sequenced with immunoSEQ multiplex PCR; TCRdb's copy has only in-frame clones and lacks some. The sample gives 270,000 or so clones, around 86% of which show up once; around 9% is in the top ten. Sequences were obtained from peripheral blood. The receptors derive from a man aged 35 to 55 with active or convalescent COVID-19.

The chain uses TRBV10-3 and TRBJ2-1; TRBD2 aligns across 7 bases. The V segment lost 3 bases and the J segment 3 bases; nucleotides outside the gene matches: 5. Germline V gives CDR1 ENHRY, CDR2 SYGVKD. The CDR3 has 15 amino acids. CDR3 in DNA: TGTGCCATCAGTGATGGAGGACTAGGCTACAATGAGCAGTTCTTC. It yields the protein CAISDGGLGYNEQFF.

This chain links TRBV6-6 with TRBJ1-4; maybe TRBD1 (6 bases). Germline V gives CDR1 MNHNY, CDR2 SVGAGI (reference sequence). The CDR3 has 15 residues. Between the trimmed V and J ends, which lost 1 base and 11 bases, there was a span of 17 bases. CDR3 nucleotide sequence: TGTGCCAGCAGTTACTTCCTAGGGGGGGGCGAGAAACTGTTTTTT. Protein product: CASSYFLGGGEKLFF.

The chain recombines TRBV27 with TRBJ2-4, with 9 bases lining up with TRBD2. Trimming cost V 4 bases and J 0 bases; bases outside gene matches: 10. The CDR3 sequence is 18 residues long. Germline V gene data show CDR1 as MNHEY and CDR2 as SMNVEV (reference sequence). CDR3 DNA: TGTGCCAGCAGTTCACTAGCGGGCGGCCTTCTAGCCAAAAACATTCAGTACTTC. Translation gives CASSSLAGGLLAKNIQYF.